This passage covers 30 T cell receptor beta chains from one sample sequenced in a study of T-cell memory formation after mild COVID-19. MiXCR was run by TCRdb on the 5' RACE reads, yielding one entry per CDR3 protein. The top ten hold around 13% of the sample, which has 150,000 or so distinct CDR3 sequences, 25% to 40% seen once. The sequenced sample was PBMCs or a T cell subset sorted from them (not recorded which). All receptors come from an adult woman who had mild COVID-19 (a few samples of this study predate the infection). Cell type and time point are not known.

In this sample, this clonotype turned up a few times. The genes are TRBV27 and TRBJ2-1, with a tentative D call TRBD1 (5 bases). Germline V lookup: CDR1 MNHEY, CDR2 SMNVEV (reference sequence). V was pared by 5 bases and J by 8 bases, with 16 bases between. There are 14 residues in the CDR3. CDR3 region: CASSPAALTDEQFF. The CDR3 DNA follows: TGTGCCAGCAGTCCGGCTGCCCTGACAGATGAGCAGTTCTTC.

The rearrangement links TRBV9 to TRBJ2-3, with 8 nucleotides matching TRBD2. The CDR3 is 16 amino acids. The V gene end was trimmed by 0 bases and the J gene end by 3 bases; junction bases not matched to a gene: 6. Germline loops: CDR1 SGDLS, CDR2 YYNGEE. CDR3 in amino acids: CASSVAFSGETDTQYF. The CDR3 region has the DNA TGTGCCAGCAGCGTAGCGTTTAGCGGGGAAACAGATACGCAGTATTTT.

The chain has TRBV28 and TRBJ1-1; D possibly corresponds to TRBD1 (6 bases). Trimming stripped 6 bases from V and 1 base from J, with 9 bases between. This CDR3 spans 13 amino acids. CDR1 and CDR2 from the germline V gene are MDHEN and SYDVKM. CDR3 DNA sequence: TGTGCCAGCAGACCAGGGGAGAACACTGAAGCTTTCTTT. Protein: CASRPGENTEAFF.

This clonotype was observed once. The V gene is TRBV7-9, the J gene TRBJ1-1, with D possibly being TRBD1 (5 bases). The CDR3 is 14 residues long. Germline V gene data show CDR1 as SEHNR and CDR2 as FQNEAQ (reference sequence). The V gene lost 3 bases and the J gene lost 5 bases, with 13 bases spanning the gap. The CDR3 loop reads CASSLEGWGTEAFF. The CDR3 DNA reads as TGTGCCAGCAGCTTGGAAGGGTGGGGGACTGAAGCTTTCTTT.

This clonotype was picked up a small number of times. J is TRBJ1-5 and V is TRBV2; D remains unclear. Germline values: CDR1 SNHLY, CDR2 FYNNEI. CDR3 length equals 15 residues. V was clipped by 4 bases and J by 0 bases, with 10 bases between them. In nucleotides, the CDR3 is TGTGCCAGCAGTGTAATAGAAGATAGCAATCAGCCCCAGCATTTT. Translation: CASSVIEDSNQPQHF.

This clonotype came up a few times. The chain couples TRBV7-9 to TRBJ2-5, with a weak D call TRBD1 (6 bases). The germline V and J ends were trimmed by 4 bases and 2 bases, with 20 bases remaining between them. Per germline, CDR1 SEHNR and CDR2 FQNEAQ (reference sequence). The CDR3 sequence is 17 residues long. CDR3 residues: CASSSPLRDITQETQYF. The CDR3 region has the DNA TGTGCCAGCAGCTCCCCCCTCCGGGACATCACTCAAGAGACCCAGTACTTC.

In its sample, this clonotype was seen a few times. The chain carries TRBV14 and TRBJ1-1; tentatively, D is TRBD1 (5 bases). The germline V and J ends were trimmed by 1 base and 5 bases, with 11 bases remaining between them. The germline CDR1 and CDR2 sequences are SGHDN and FVKESK. The CDR3 length is 14 residues. In DNA, the CDR3 is TGTGCCAGCAGCCAAGCTCCAGGGATAACTGAAGCTTTCTTT. It yields the protein CASSQAPGITEAFF. The variable domain in full, with the rest retrieved from reference TRBV14 and TRBJ1-1, is EAGVTQFPSHSVIEKGQTVTLRCDPISGHDNLYWYRRVMGKEIKFLLHFVKESKQDESGMPNNRFLAERTGGTYSTLKVQPAELEDSGVYFCASSQAPGITEAFFGQGTRLTVV.

This clonotype has just a few counts. The J gene is TRBJ2-1, the V gene TRBV11-2; D gene unclear. This CDR3 has 18 residues. V was cut by 1 base and J by 1 base, with 17 bases left in between. Germline assignment: CDR1 SGHAT and CDR2 FQNNGV. Here the CDR3 reads CASSLVDWHLPSYNEQFF. CDR3 in DNA: TGTGCCAGCAGCTTAGTTGACTGGCACCTACCTTCCTACAATGAGCAGTTCTTC.

The J gene is TRBJ2-7, the V gene TRBV13; 7 nucleotides align to TRBD1. Germline V gene sequence: CDR1 PRHDT, CDR2 FYEKMQ (reference sequence). V gave up 4 bases and J gave up 4 bases; unmatched junction bases: 7. The CDR3 is 14 residues long. CDR3 DNA: TGTGCCAGCAGCTCAACCGACAGGGTTTACGAGCAGTACTTC. This encodes CASSSTDRVYEQYF.

The J gene is TRBJ2-7, the V gene TRBV18; tentatively, D is TRBD2 (5 bases). The CDR3 sequence is 16 residues long. V was cut by 3 bases and J by 0 bases, with 15 bases left in between. The germline V gene encodes CDR1 KGHSH and CDR2 LQKENI. CDR3 bases: TGTGCCAGCTCACCTCTGGCGGGCCCCAGCTCCTACGAGCAGTACTTC. Translation gives CASSPLAGPSSYEQYF.

The chain uses TRBV6-5 and TRBJ1-2; perhaps TRBD1 as D (5 bases). Per the germline V gene, CDR1 is MNHEY and CDR2 is SVGAGI. V lost 6 bases and J lost 2, with 19 bases in between. This CDR3 is built from 16 residues. The CDR3 loop reads CASRALSGGTNYGYTF. The CDR3 DNA is TGTGCCAGCAGGGCCCTTTCGGGGGGAACGAACTATGGCTACACCTTC.

A few counts support this clonotype. The chain couples TRBV7-3 to TRBJ2-2; possible D gene TRBD1, 6 bases. V dropped 5 bases and J dropped 3 bases, with 19 bases sitting between them. Germline lookup yields CDR1 SGHTA and CDR2 FQGTGA. The CDR3 covers 17 residues. CDR3 DNA sequence: TGTGCCAGCAGCCCAGTCCCTTTAGGGGGTTACACCGGGGAGCTGTTTTTT. Its protein product is CASSPVPLGGYTGELFF.

The chain employs TRBV7-9 and TRBJ2-7, with 7 bases identical to TRBD1. Losses at the gene ends were 3 bases for V and 3 bases for J; bases not matched to a gene: 5. Germline assignment: CDR1 SEHNR and CDR2 FQNEAQ (reference sequence). The CDR3 contains 14 residues. DNA for the CDR3: TGTGCCAGCAGCTTCCCGGGACAGAGCTACGAGCAGTACTTC. This sequence encodes CASSFPGQSYEQYF. The full variable domain, completed using reference TRBV7-9 and TRBJ2-7, is DTGVSQNPRHKITKRGQNVTFRCDPISEHNRLYWYRQTLGQGPEFLTYFQNEAQLEKSRLLSDRFSAERPKGSFSTLEIQRTEQGDSAMYLCASSFPGQSYEQYFGPGTRLTVT.

The J gene is TRBJ1-1, the V gene TRBV7-9, with D unresolved. The germline V gene encodes CDR1 SEHNR and CDR2 FQNEAQ (reference sequence). There are 10 residues in the CDR3. The V end was cut by 5 bases, the J end by 7 bases, with 5 bases between. The CDR3 spells CASSNYEAFF. CDR3 DNA sequence: TGTGCCAGCAGCAATTATGAAGCTTTCTTT.

This clonotype was seen a handful of times. The CDR3 nucleotides read TGTGCCAGCAGTTTCCTCCCCCTAGCGGGGGGGCCAAATGAGCAGTTCTTC. Protein: CASSFLPLAGGPNEQFF. V and J are TRBV6-5 and TRBJ2-1, with TRBD2 matching over 12 bases. This CDR3 comprises 17 residues. Trimming cost V 4 bases and J 7 bases; bases outside gene matches: 11. Germline CDR1 reads MNHEY; CDR2 reads SVGAGI.

This chain uses TRBV20-1 with TRBJ1-1; D unresolved. The germline V gene has CDR1 DFQATT and CDR2 SNEGSKA (reference sequence). This CDR3 has 12 residues. The V end lost 1 base, the J end lost 7 bases, and 10 bases lay between the germline ends. The CDR3 sequence: CSARGGWVEAFF. DNA of the CDR3: TGCAGTGCTAGAGGCGGATGGGTTGAAGCTTTCTTT.

This chain uses TRBV14 with TRBJ2-1; D gene ambiguous. CDR1 SGHDN and CDR2 FVKESK come from the germline V gene. V lost 4 bases to trimming and J lost 7 bases, with 8 bases between them. This CDR3 comprises 12 residues. CDR3 DNA sequence: TGTGCCAGCAGCCCCTTTGGAAATGAGCAGTTCTTC. Protein: CASSPFGNEQFF.

V and J are TRBV7-2 and TRBJ2-5; D is perhaps TRBD1 or TRBD2 (6 bases each). The V and J ends lost 5 bases and 5 bases respectively, with 15 bases between them. The CDR3 loop spans 14 amino acids. Germline V CDR1 and CDR2: SGHTA, FQGNSA. CDR3 residues: CASSAGGRGETQYF. For the CDR3, the DNA is TGTGCCAGCAGCGCTGGGGGGCGCGGGGAGACCCAGTACTTC.

V is TRBV5-1 and J is TRBJ1-1, with 10 positions matching TRBD1. V shed 4 bases, J shed 1 base, and the junction held 10 bases outside the gene matches. CDR3 size: 17 residues. The germline CDR1 and CDR2 sequences are SGHRS and YFSETQ. CDR3 DNA sequence: TGCGCCAGCAGCATGGGACAGGGGAATCGTCCGAACACTGAAGCTTTCTTT. Translated: CASSMGQGNRPNTEAFF.

The chain has TRBV4-1 and TRBJ2-3; 11 nucleotides match TRBD2. J was trimmed by 4 bases and V by 1 base; bases with no gene match: 7. The CDR3 is 17 residues long. CDR1 MGHRA and CDR2 YSYEKL come from the germline V gene. CDR3 in DNA: TGCGCCAGCAGCCAAGTGTGGCTAGCGGGGGGCCCAGATACGCAGTATTTT. This sequence encodes CASSQVWLAGGPDTQYF.

The CDR3 region has the DNA TGTGCCACCAGTGCCCGGGACAGGGATCCTTGGACCCAGTACTTC. Protein: CATSARDRDPWTQYF. This sequence joins TRBV24-1 and TRBJ2-5, with 9 bases matching TRBD1. CDR1 is KGHDR, CDR2 SFDVKD, per germline. This CDR3 comprises 15 residues. The junction had 10 bases not matched to a gene; V was cut back by 5 bases and J by 7 bases.

The chain joins TRBV5-1 to TRBJ2-7; D possibly matches TRBD1 or TRBD2 (5 bases each). The germline V and J ends were trimmed by 1 base and 0 bases, with 11 bases remaining between them. The CDR3 sequence is 15 residues long. CDR1 and CDR2 (germline): SGHRS, YFSETQ. The CDR3 nucleotides read TGCGCCAGCAGCTTGAGTGCAGGGAGCTCCTACGAGCAGTACTTC. It is translated as CASSLSAGSSYEQYF. The whole variable domain, remainder taken from reference TRBV5-1 and TRBJ2-7, is KAGVTQTPRYLIKTRGQQVTLSCSPISGHRSVSWYQQTPGQGLQFLFEYFSETQRNKGNFPGRFSGRQFSNSRSEMNVSTLELGDSALYLCASSLSAGSSYEQYFGPGTRLTVT.

The chain uses TRBV29-1 and TRBJ1-2; D is ambiguous. Trimming removed 4 bases at V and 4 bases at J, with 16 bases between. Germline V lookup: CDR1 SQVTM, CDR2 ANQGSEA. This CDR3 is 14 amino acids long. The CDR3 region has the DNA TGCAGCGTTGTCTCCGACCCGGTGCCCTATGGCTACACCTTC. Amino acids: CSVVSDPVPYGYTF.

J is TRBJ1-2 and V is TRBV6-5; D remains ambiguous. Looked up from germline, CDR1 is MNHEY and CDR2 is SVGAGI. Trimming shortened V by 2 bases and J by 7 bases, and 5 bases separated the two germline ends. The CDR3 covers 11 residues. The CDR3 protein is CASSYGGGYTF. The CDR3 nucleotides read TGTGCCAGCAGTTACGGAGGTGGCTACACCTTC.

The chain has TRBV12-3 or TRBV12-4 and TRBJ1-6; tentative D call: TRBD1 (6 bases). The CDR3 totals 16 residues. V was shortened by 3 bases and J by 0 bases, with 9 bases between the two germline ends. The CDR3: CASSFWGASYNSPLHF. The CDR3 DNA follows: TGTGCCAGCAGTTTTTGGGGGGCCTCCTATAATTCACCCCTCCACTTT.

The chain recombines TRBV19 with TRBJ1-1; TRBD1 might be the D (6 bases). Deletions cut 7 bases from V and 0 bases from J, with 12 bases between. CDR1 and CDR2 from the germline V gene are LNHDA and SQIVND (reference sequence). The CDR3 consists of 14 residues. The chain's CDR3 is CASKPGGMNTEAFF. As DNA, the CDR3 is TGTGCCAGTAAGCCGGGGGGCATGAACACTGAAGCTTTCTTT.

This sequence joins TRBV10-3 and TRBJ2-1; D not resolved. The ends were cut back, 2 bases at V and 3 bases at J, with 11 bases in the middle. Germline CDR1 is ENHRY and CDR2 is SYGVKD. This CDR3 region has 15 residues. The CDR3 reads CAISEAEAHYNEQFF. The DNA for the CDR3 is TGTGCCATCAGTGAGGCAGAGGCCCACTACAATGAGCAGTTCTTC.

This chain links TRBV6-5 with TRBJ2-7; a weak D match, TRBD2 (7 bases). Trimming removed 6 bases at V and 2 bases at J, with 14 bases between. CDR1 is MNHEY and CDR2 is SVGAGI in the germline V gene. This CDR3 is built from 14 residues. CDR3 protein: CASSNREGTYEQYF. CDR3 DNA sequence: TGTGCCAGCAGCAACAGGGAGGGGACCTACGAGCAGTACTTC.

The J gene is TRBJ2-3, the V gene TRBV29-1; D gene unclear. The V end lost 7 bases, the J end lost 1 base, and 9 bases lay between the germline ends. The CDR3 totals 12 residues. The germline V gene has CDR1 SQVTM and CDR2 ANQGSEA. CDR3 DNA sequence: TGCAGCGCCGGGCTAGGCACAGATACGCAGTATTTT. Its translation is CSAGLGTDTQYF.

This rearrangement joins TRBV5-4 to TRBJ1-1, with no clear D. Trimming left V 0 bases short and J 5 bases short, with 11 bases between. The CDR3 has 14 amino acids. Looked up from germline, CDR1 is SGHNT and CDR2 is YYREEE (reference sequence). The DNA of the CDR3 is TGTGCCAGCAGCTTGGCCAGAGGGAGGACTGAAGCTTTCTTT. Amino acids: CASSLARGRTEAFF. The full variable domain, its missing parts supplied by reference TRBV5-4 and TRBJ1-1, is ETGVTQSPTHLIKTRGQQVTLRCSSQSGHNTVSWYQQALGQGPQFIFQYYREEENGRGNFPPRFSGLQFPNYSSELNVNALELDDSALYLCASSLARGRTEAFFGQGTRLTVV.